Only a few counts were recorded for the clone carrying this T cell receptor beta chain. Its specificity is unknown. RNA transcripts provided the source from which TCR beta CDR3 regions were amplified. First-round RT-PCR targeting the TCR CDR3 was performed with the HTBI primer set. TCRdb redid the calling of the multiplex PCR reads with MiXCR, one entry per CDR3 protein. Here the sample spans fewer than 350,000 distinct CDR3 sequences, 18% being singletons. These data originate in a study of T cells in Graves' hyperthyroidism and ophthalmopathy. Patients affected by ophthalmopathy presented a Clinical Activity Score of at least 3, a NOSPECS grade of at least 4, and disease duration below 3 months. Uncontrolled infection, other autoimmune disease, pregnancy or lactation led to exclusion. Findings and limits, study-wide: Most clonotypes that expanded in the thyroid above 0.001 also showed up in blood.

Germline lookup yields CDR1 SNHLY and CDR2 FYNNEI. The CDR3 contains 16 residues. V was clipped by 6 bases and J by 2 bases; unmatched bases: 8. Sequencing used blood. This clonotype was obtained from a woman aged 40 to 55 with Graves' ophthalmopathy. The chain employs TRBV2 and TRBJ2-7; TRBD2 aligns across 12 bases. In nucleotides, the CDR3 is TGTGCCAGCAGAAAACGGACTAGCGGGAATACCTACGAGCAGTACTTC. It encodes CASRKRTSGNTYEQYF.